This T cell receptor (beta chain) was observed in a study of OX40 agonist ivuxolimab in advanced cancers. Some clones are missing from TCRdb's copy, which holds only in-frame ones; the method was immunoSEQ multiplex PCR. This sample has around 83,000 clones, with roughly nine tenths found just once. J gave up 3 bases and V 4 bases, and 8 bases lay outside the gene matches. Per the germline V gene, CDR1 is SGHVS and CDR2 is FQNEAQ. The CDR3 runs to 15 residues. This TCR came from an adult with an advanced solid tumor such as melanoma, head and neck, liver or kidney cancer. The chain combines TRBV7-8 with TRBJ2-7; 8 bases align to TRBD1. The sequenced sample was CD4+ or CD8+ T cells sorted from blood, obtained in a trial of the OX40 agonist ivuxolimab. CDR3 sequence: CASSSSDRVGYEQYF. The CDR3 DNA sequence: TGTGCCAGCAGCTCTTCGGACAGGGTGGGCTACGAGCAGTACTTC.